This T cell receptor beta chain was documented in a study of shared clonotypes between healthy human individuals. Study-wide context: The study used three CD4 naive, three CD4 memory, two CD8 naive and one CD8 memory plate per donor. Study-level findings and limits: Across subsets, estimated richness was generally greater for naive than for memory populations.

CDR1 and CDR2 from the germline V gene are SEHNR and FQNEAQ (reference sequence). This CDR3 spans 15 amino acids. Trimming removed 5 bases at V and 3 bases at J, with 14 bases between. Assay used: immunoSEQ multiplex PCR; TCRdb lists only in-frame clones, some missing. The sample holds roughly 220,000 clones, 60% to 70% seen once. The table lists this clone with a few counts. The antigen remains undetermined. The sequenced sample was memory CD4+ T cells sorted from blood. Subset defined: CD45RA-negative fraction. V gene TRBV7-9 combines with J gene TRBJ2-1, with a possible D match to TRBD2 (5 bases). The TCR sequence derives from a man under 40 in good health. CDR3 sequence (DNA): TGTGCCAGCAGCCCTACTTTTGCGGGCTACAATGAGCAGTTCTTC. Translated: CASSPTFAGYNEQFF.